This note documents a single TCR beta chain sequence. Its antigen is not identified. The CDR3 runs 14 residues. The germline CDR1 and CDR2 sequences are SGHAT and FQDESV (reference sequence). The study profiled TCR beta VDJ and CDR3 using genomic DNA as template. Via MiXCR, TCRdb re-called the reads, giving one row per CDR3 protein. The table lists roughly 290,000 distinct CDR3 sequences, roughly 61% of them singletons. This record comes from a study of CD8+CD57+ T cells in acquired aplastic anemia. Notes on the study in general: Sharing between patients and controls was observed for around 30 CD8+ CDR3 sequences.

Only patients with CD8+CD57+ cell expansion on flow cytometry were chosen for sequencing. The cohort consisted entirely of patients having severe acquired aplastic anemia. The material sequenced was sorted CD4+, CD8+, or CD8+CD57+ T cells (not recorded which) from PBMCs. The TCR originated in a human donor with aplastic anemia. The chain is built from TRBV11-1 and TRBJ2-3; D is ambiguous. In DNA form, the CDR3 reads TGTGCTAGAGCCCCCTTGGAGCCCACAGATACGCAGTATTTT. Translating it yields CARAPLEPTDTQYF.